The 30 T cell receptor beta chains below were found in one sample sequenced in a study of blood T cell repertoires in COVID-19. The repertoire was sequenced with immunoSEQ multiplex PCR; TCRdb's copy has only in-frame clones and lacks some. The sample records about 95,000 clones, over 70% being singletons. Material: peripheral blood. The receptors shown here come from an elderly man with active or convalescent COVID-19.

The V call is TRBV18, the J call TRBJ2-1; 9 bases fit TRBD1. The CDR3 length is 15 residues. CDR1 is KGHSH, CDR2 LQKENI, per germline. Unmatched junction bases numbered 9, after V lost 4 bases and J lost 8 bases. CDR3 protein: CASSRGTGKADEQFF. The CDR3 DNA sequence: TGTGCCAGCTCACGCGGGACAGGGAAGGCAGATGAGCAGTTCTTC.

This chain joins TRBV11-2 and TRBJ1-1; 7 nucleotides agree with TRBD1. This CDR3 region has 14 residues. Losses at the gene ends were 5 bases for V and 4 bases for J; bases not matched to a gene: 7. Germline V lookup: CDR1 SGHAT, CDR2 FQNNGV. CDR3 protein: CASSPDRVATEAFF. The DNA for the CDR3 is TGTGCCAGCAGCCCAGACAGGGTGGCCACTGAAGCTTTCTTT.

The chain joins TRBV9 to TRBJ2-1, with a weak D call TRBD2 (6 bases). Trimming removed 0 bases from V and 9 bases from J, with 22 bases in between. The CDR3 consists of 17 residues. CDR1 is SGDLS and CDR2 is YYNGEE in the germline V gene. This CDR3 reads CASSVASRGHRGGEQFF. In DNA, the CDR3 is TGTGCCAGCAGCGTAGCCTCTCGGGGCCACCGGGGAGGTGAGCAGTTCTTC. Combining the CDR3 with reference TRBV9 and TRBJ2-1 gives the whole variable domain DSGVTQTPKHLITATGQRVTLRCSPRSGDLSVYWYQQSLDQGLQFLIQYYNGEERAKGNILERFSAQQFPDLHSELNLSSLELGDSALYFCASSVASRGHRGGEQFFGPGTRLTVL.

The chain combines TRBV5-1 with TRBJ2-1; 11 nucleotides line up with TRBD2. Germline lookup yields CDR1 SGHRS and CDR2 YFSETQ. The CDR3 is made up of 14 amino acids. Trimming removed 1 base from V and 10 bases from J; junction bases left unmatched: 4. CDR3 protein: CASSLLAGGGEQFF. The DNA of the CDR3 is TGCGCCAGCAGCTTGCTAGCGGGGGGCGGGGAGCAGTTCTTC.

V is TRBV10-1 and J is TRBJ2-3; TRBD2 aligns across 10 bases. The V gene end was trimmed by 5 bases and the J gene end by 4 bases; junction bases not matched to a gene: 3. Germline V gives CDR1 WNHNN, CDR2 SYGVQD (reference sequence). The CDR3 sequence is 14 residues long. CDR3 loop: CASSKAGGPDTQYF. CDR3 nucleotide sequence: TGCGCCAGCAGTAAAGCGGGGGGGCCAGATACGCAGTATTTT.

This clone is classed as medium-sized. The chain joins TRBV7-9 to TRBJ1-1; D may be TRBD1 (5 bases). In germline, CDR1 is SEHNR, CDR2 FQNEAQ (reference sequence). This CDR3 is 17 amino acids long. Trimming took off 1 base at V and 0 bases at J, with 15 bases between the two ends. CDR3 amino acids: CASSLEEGSPMNTEAFF. In nucleotides, the CDR3 is TGTGCCAGCAGCTTAGAGGAGGGGTCCCCCATGAACACTGAAGCTTTCTTT.

This clone showed up just once. The genes are TRBV7-9 and TRBJ2-2; no firm D call. The germline gives CDR1 SEHNR, CDR2 FQNEAQ (reference sequence). CDR3 length: 12 residues. V was cut by 7 bases and J by 5 bases, with 8 bases left in between. The chain's CDR3 is CASTPRTGELFF. The DNA for the CDR3 is TGTGCCAGCACCCCGAGGACCGGGGAGCTGTTTTTT.

In regard to this clone: Other DNA sequences in this sample translate to the same CDR3. The rearrangement uses TRBV11-2 and TRBJ1-2; D possibly corresponds to TRBD1 (6 bases). V lost 0 bases and J 4 bases, leaving 15 bases between the germline ends. The CDR3 totals 16 residues. CDR1 SGHAT and CDR2 FQNNGV come from the germline V gene. The CDR3 sequence: CASSLDRGGAGYGYTF. As DNA, the CDR3 is TGTGCCAGCAGCTTAGATCGTGGGGGCGCGGGCTATGGCTACACCTTC.

The V and J genes are TRBV6-5 and TRBJ2-7; 9 bases agree with TRBD1. CDR1 and CDR2 from the germline V gene are MNHEY and SVGAGI. The CDR3 has 13 amino acids. V was clipped by 10 bases and J by 3 bases; unmatched bases: 7. The DNA of the CDR3 is TGTGCCACCCGCACAGGGGGCCTCTACGAGCAGTACTTC. Encoded protein: CATRTGGLYEQYF.

The chain joins TRBV27 to TRBJ2-2, with 13 nucleotides matching TRBD2. The V and J ends lost 1 base and 2 bases, in that order; junction bases with no gene match: 7. The germline V gene encodes CDR1 MNHEY and CDR2 SMNVEV (reference sequence). This CDR3 spans 19 amino acids. The CDR3 DNA reads as TGTGCCAGCAGTTTATGGGCAACTAGCGGGGGGGCCAACACCGGGGAGCTGTTTTTT. It yields the protein CASSLWATSGGANTGELFF.

The rearrangement joins TRBV7-2 to TRBJ2-1, with 7 bases aligning to TRBD2. The CDR3 length is 14 residues. In germline, CDR1 is SGHTA, CDR2 FQGNSA. The V segment lost 1 base and the J segment 8 bases; nucleotides outside the gene matches: 5. The CDR3 DNA is TGTGCCAGCAGCTTAGGACGGGGGGAGGATGAGCAGTTCTTC. Translation gives CASSLGRGEDEQFF.

The CDR3 loop reads CASRGGAGTNEKLFF. In DNA, the CDR3 is TGCGCCAGCCGGGGGGGCGCCGGGACTAATGAAAAACTGTTTTTT. V is TRBV5-1 and J is TRBJ1-4; D is perhaps TRBD1 (6 bases). The CDR3 has 15 residues. V gave up 7 bases and J gave up 2 bases, with 15 bases separating them. Germline V gene data show CDR1 as SGHRS and CDR2 as YFSETQ.

The V call is TRBV11-2, the J call TRBJ2-3, with 7 bases lining up with TRBD2. This CDR3 region has 16 residues. CDR1 is SGHAT, CDR2 FQNNGV, per germline. Germline trimming cut 5 bases from V and 1 base from J; bases unmatched to any gene: 9. The CDR3 sequence is CASSAGGGFGTDTQYF. The CDR3 coding sequence is TGTGCCAGCAGCGCCGGGGGAGGGTTTGGCACAGATACGCAGTATTTT.

The chain combines TRBV5-1 with TRBJ2-3; 8 nucleotides align to TRBD2. This CDR3 contains 17 residues. V trimming: 2 bases; J trimming: 8 bases; junction bases outside the gene matches: 16. Germline V gene lookup returns CDR1 SGHRS and CDR2 YFSETQ. CDR3 loop: CASSFGRRSAGGVTQYF. Written as DNA, the CDR3 is TGCGCCAGCAGCTTCGGTCGACGGAGCGCCGGGGGGGTTACGCAGTATTTT.

The chain uses TRBV7-2 and TRBJ2-1; TRBD1 matches 9 bases. CDR1 is SGHTA and CDR2 is FQGNSA in the germline V gene. The CDR3 runs 14 residues. The junction had 6 bases not matched to a gene; V was cut back by 5 bases and J by 7 bases. The CDR3 loop is CASSLKQGANEQFF. CDR3 bases: TGTGCCAGCAGCCTGAAACAGGGGGCGAATGAGCAGTTCTTC. Drawing the rest from reference TRBV7-2 and TRBJ2-1, the complete variable domain is GAGVSQSPSNKVTEKGKDVELRCDPISGHTALYWYRQSLGQGLEFLIYFQGNSAPDKSGLPSDRFSAERTGGSVSTLTIQRTQQEDSAVYLCASSLKQGANEQFFGPGTRLTVL.

This chain connects TRBV5-4 to TRBJ2-2; weak D call: TRBD1 (5 bases). CDR1 SGHNT and CDR2 YYREEE come from the germline V gene (reference sequence). The V end was cut by 4 bases, the J end by 0 bases, with 10 bases between. The CDR3 extends over 15 amino acids. The CDR3 loop is CASSPARANTGELFF. CDR3 DNA sequence: TGTGCCAGCAGCCCAGCCAGGGCGAACACCGGGGAGCTGTTTTTT.

The genes are TRBV4-3 and TRBJ1-6; D not certain. There are 17 residues in the CDR3. Germline V gene lookup returns CDR1 LGHNA and CDR2 YSLEER. Between the trimmed V and J ends, which lost 0 bases and 8 bases, there was a span of 17 bases. CDR3 protein: CASSQDRRRVGDSPLHF. CDR3 nucleotides: TGCGCCAGCAGCCAAGATAGGCGGCGGGTCGGAGATTCACCCCTCCACTTT.

This clone was counted a single time. This chain links TRBV3-1 (or the pseudogene TRBV3-2) with TRBJ2-4; D is uncertain. The length of the CDR3 is 15 residues. Between the trimmed V and J ends, which lost 1 base and 0 bases, there was a span of 7 bases. Germline V CDR1 and CDR2: LGHDT, YNNKEL (reference sequence). The CDR3 loop is CASSQAQLAKNIQYF. The CDR3 DNA follows: TGTGCCAGCAGCCAAGCACAGCTAGCCAAAAACATTCAGTACTTC.

The rearrangement uses TRBV27 and TRBJ2-7, with 9 bases aligning to TRBD1. J gave up 5 bases and V 0 bases, and 2 bases lay outside the gene matches. Germline assignment: CDR1 MNHEY and CDR2 SMNVEV (reference sequence). The CDR3 runs to 14 residues. CDR3 residues: CASSLSGTGNEQYF. The CDR3 DNA reads TGTGCCAGCAGTTTATCGGGGACAGGGAACGAGCAGTACTTC.

This clone appeared many times. This chain joins TRBV19 and TRBJ2-1, with unresolved D. This CDR3 spans 16 amino acids. Germline CDR1 LNHDA, CDR2 SQIVND (reference sequence). The germline V and J ends were trimmed by 1 base and 3 bases, with 13 bases remaining between them. The CDR3 spells CASSIGPLLNYNEQFF. The CDR3 bases are TGTGCCAGTAGTATAGGGCCACTACTCAACTACAATGAGCAGTTCTTC.

The chain employs TRBV12-3 or TRBV12-4 and TRBJ1-1; D is undetermined. V was pared by 5 bases and J by 3 bases, with 10 bases between. The CDR3 loop spans 13 amino acids. CDR3 residues: CASSPDGYTEAFF. The CDR3 DNA is TGTGCCAGCAGTCCCGACGGGTACACTGAAGCTTTCTTT.

The chain joins TRBV2 to TRBJ2-7; TRBD2 agrees at 12 bases. Germline values: CDR1 SNHLY, CDR2 FYNNEI. The junction had 3 bases not matched to a gene; V was cut back by 8 bases and J by 4 bases. This CDR3 is 13 amino acids long. This chain's CDR3 is CASGTSGLYEQYF. DNA for the CDR3: TGTGCCAGCGGGACTAGCGGGCTTTACGAGCAGTACTTC. Variable domain in full (rest from reference TRBV2 and TRBJ2-7): EPEVTQTPSHQVTQMGQEVILRCVPISNHLYFYWYRQILGQKVEFLVSFYNNEISEKSEIFDDQFSVERPDGSNFTLKIRSTKLEDSAMYFCASGTSGLYEQYFGPGTRLTVT.

This chain joins TRBV6-5 and TRBJ2-2, with D perhaps matching TRBD1 (6 bases). The CDR3 runs to 11 residues. Germline CDR1 MNHEY, CDR2 SVGAGI. The V end was cut by 7 bases, the J end by 7 bases, with 7 bases between. The CDR3 DNA is TGTGCCAGCACCAGGGGCGGGGAGCTGTTTTTT. Residues: CASTRGGELFF.

The chain employs TRBV5-1 and TRBJ2-7; tentative D call: TRBD1 (5 bases). This CDR3 has 14 amino acids. CDR1 and CDR2 from the germline V gene are SGHRS and YFSETQ. V lost 4 bases to trimming and J lost 0 bases, with 11 bases between them. CDR3: CASSLRQYSYEQYF. CDR3 DNA sequence: TGCGCCAGCAGCCTGAGACAGTACTCCTACGAGCAGTACTTC.

The V gene is TRBV19, the J gene TRBJ1-1; D is possibly TRBD1 (5 bases). CDR3 size: 13 residues. Germline V gives CDR1 LNHDA, CDR2 SQIVND (reference sequence). Trimming left V 5 bases short and J 1 base short, with 8 bases between. CDR3 region: CASSATGNTEAFF. The CDR3 bases are TGTGCCAGTAGTGCTACAGGGAACACTGAAGCTTTCTTT.

CDR3 in DNA: TGTGCCAGCAGTGAAAGGAGCGGGGGCCCCAACAATGAGCAGTTCTTC. The encoded protein is CASSERSGGPNNEQFF. This sequence joins TRBV2 and TRBJ2-1; 8 bases align to TRBD2. The germline CDR1 and CDR2 sequences are SNHLY and FYNNEI. Trimming at V came to 2 bases and at J to 5 bases, leaving 8 bases not matched to a gene. The length of the CDR3 is 16 residues.

Ten or more counts support this clone. The V gene is TRBV6-7, the J gene TRBJ2-7, with 9 positions matching TRBD1. TRBV6-7 qualifies as an ORF whose function is uncertain. The V segment lost 10 bases and the J segment 4 bases; nucleotides outside the gene matches: 14. This CDR3 region has 15 residues. CDR3 DNA sequence: TGTGCCACCCGCGACGGGGACAGGGTGGGTTACGAGCAGTACTTC. This gives the protein CATRDGDRVGYEQYF.

The chain combines TRBV7-9 with TRBJ2-3, with 8 bases aligning to TRBD2. CDR1 and CDR2 (germline): SEHNR, FQNEAQ (reference sequence). With 5 bases clipped from V and 5 bases from J, the junction kept 6 bases outside the gene matches. The CDR3 spans 14 residues. In nucleotides, the CDR3 is TGTGCCAGCAGCCCCGGGGGGGTGGTAGATACGCAGTATTTT. It translates to CASSPGGVVDTQYF.

The J gene is TRBJ1-1, the V gene TRBV18; D remains ambiguous. The germline V and J ends were trimmed by 6 bases and 5 bases, with 16 bases remaining between them. The germline gives CDR1 KGHSH, CDR2 LQKENI. The length of the CDR3 is 14 residues. Here the CDR3 DNA reads TGTGCCAGCTCCCGCGTCGCCGGAGAGACTGAAGCTTTCTTT. The encoded protein is CASSRVAGETEAFF.

The chain is built from TRBV4-1 and TRBJ2-7; tentatively, D is TRBD2 (7 bases). This CDR3 is built from 16 residues. Germline-derived CDR1 and CDR2 are MGHRA and YSYEKL. Trimming took 4 bases from V and 1 from J, leaving 17 bases between them. The CDR3 nucleotides read TGCGCCAGCAGCCCCTGTTTCGGGGGGCAATCCTACGAGCAGTACTTC. Translating gives CASSPCFGGQSYEQYF.